What follows are 26 T cell receptor beta chains derived from one specimen sequenced in a study of blood T cell repertoires in COVID-19. Method: immunoSEQ multiplex PCR; TCRdb's copy keeps in-frame clones and lacks some. This table has some 200,000 clones, approximately 84% appearing once. Source material: peripheral blood. These receptors were obtained from a woman aged 25-40 years who had recovered from COVID-19.

In regard to this clone: The junction does not match germline at one end; this may be a read error. The chain joins TRBV7-3 to TRBJ2-5; D not certain. CDR1 is SGHTA, CDR2 FQGTGA, per germline. The length of the CDR3 is 13 residues. The CDR3 region has the DNA TGTGCCAACAGCTTAGAAACACAAGAGACCCAGTACTTC. It yields the protein CANSLETQETQYF.

The chain couples TRBV19 to TRBJ1-4, with D tentatively TRBD1 (5 bases). Between the trimmed V and J ends, which lost 5 bases and 8 bases, there was a span of 18 bases. From germline, CDR1 is LNHDA and CDR2 SQIVND (reference sequence). This CDR3 is 15 amino acids long. CDR3 DNA sequence: TGTGCCAGTAGTTCCCTGACTCCAGGGCAGGAAAAACTGTTTTTT. Protein: CASSSLTPGQEKLFF.

This rearrangement joins TRBV7-9 to TRBJ1-1; D is possibly TRBD1 (6 bases). CDR1 SEHNR and CDR2 FQNEAQ come from the germline V gene (reference sequence). This CDR3 has 15 amino acids. The V gene lost 5 bases and the J gene lost 0 bases, with 13 bases spanning the gap. This CDR3 reads CASSPGALMNTEAFF. The DNA of the CDR3 is TGTGCCAGCAGCCCAGGGGCCCTCATGAACACTGAAGCTTTCTTT. The entire variable domain, with the rest obtained from reference TRBV7-9 and TRBJ1-1, is as follows: DTGVSQNPRHKITKRGQNVTFRCDPISEHNRLYWYRQTLGQGPEFLTYFQNEAQLEKSRLLSDRFSAERPKGSFSTLEIQRTEQGDSAMYLCASSPGALMNTEAFFGQGTRLTVV.

The genes are TRBV9 and TRBJ2-1; possibly TRBD2 for D (6 bases). V was cut by 4 bases and J by 4 bases, with 30 bases left in between. CDR1 is SGDLS, CDR2 YYNGEE, per germline. CDR3 length: 20 amino acids. The CDR3 protein is CASSPRTNQKSPNRYNEQFF. CDR3 in DNA: TGTGCCAGCAGCCCAAGGACTAACCAGAAGAGCCCAAATCGTTACAATGAGCAGTTCTTC.

The J gene is TRBJ1-2, the V gene TRBV7-8; D call uncertain. V lost 5 bases and J lost 7, with 20 bases in between. This CDR3 region has 15 residues. Looked up from germline, CDR1 is SGHVS and CDR2 is FQNEAQ. CDR3 loop: CASSLRNGLLGGYTF. For the CDR3, the DNA is TGTGCCAGCAGCCTTAGAAATGGGCTTCTTGGTGGCTACACCTTC.

This clone has a single count. This chain joins TRBV25-1 and TRBJ1-2; D call uncertain. CDR1 and CDR2 from the germline V gene are MGHDK and SYGVNS. The CDR3 runs 12 residues. V lost 2 bases to trimming and J lost 8 bases, with 9 bases between them. In nucleotides, the CDR3 is TGTGCCAGCAGTGAAAGAGGGAACGGCTACACCTTC. Translated, it gives CASSERGNGYTF.

This clone is a singleton in its sample. The chain joins TRBV28 to TRBJ2-1; 7 bases fit TRBD2. The germline gives CDR1 MDHEN, CDR2 SYDVKM. Losses at the gene ends were 2 bases for V and 9 bases for J; bases not matched to a gene: 4. This CDR3 region has 13 residues. The CDR3 bases are TGTGCCAGCAGTTTACTAGCGGAATCTGAGCAGTTCTTC. Its translation: CASSLLAESEQFF.

This clone occurred once. This chain links TRBV11-3 with TRBJ2-2, with TRBD1 as a possible D gene (6 bases). This CDR3 has 16 residues. Germline lookup yields CDR1 SGHNT and CDR2 YENEEA. V was shortened by 5 bases and J by 2 bases, with 15 bases between the two germline ends. This chain's CDR3 is CASSAQGWGNTGELFF. The CDR3 DNA reads as TGTGCCAGCAGCGCACAGGGTTGGGGCAACACCGGGGAGCTGTTTTTT.

The chain employs TRBV28 and TRBJ1-1; D unresolved. This CDR3 is 12 amino acids long. Per germline, CDR1 MDHEN and CDR2 SYDVKM. With 3 bases removed from V and 11 bases from J, the gap between germline ends came to 13 bases. The CDR3 is CASSFERLKAFF. In DNA, the CDR3 is TGTGCCAGCAGTTTTGAGCGCCTGAAGGCTTTCTTT.

This clone was counted a single time. V gene TRBV2 combines with J gene TRBJ2-5; 7 bases agree with TRBD1. With V trimmed by 5 bases and J by 2 bases, 5 bases remained unmatched. This CDR3 has 14 residues. Looked up from germline, CDR1 is SNHLY and CDR2 is FYNNEI. In nucleotides, the CDR3 is TGTGCCAGCAGTCCCGGGACAGCTCAAGAGACCCAGTACTTC. Its translation is CASSPGTAQETQYF. Based on the CDR3 plus reference TRBV2 and TRBJ2-5, the full variable domain is EPEVTQTPSHQVTQMGQEVILRCVPISNHLYFYWYRQILGQKVEFLVSFYNNEISEKSEIFDDQFSVERPDGSNFTLKIRSTKLEDSAMYFCASSPGTAQETQYFGPGTRLLVL.

The chain is built from TRBV7-6 and TRBJ2-1, with D perhaps matching TRBD1 (5 bases). The germline V gene encodes CDR1 SGHVS and CDR2 FNYEAQ. The germline V and J ends were trimmed by 5 bases and 2 bases, with 13 bases remaining between them. CDR3 length: 15 amino acids. CDR3 DNA sequence: TGTGCCAGCAGCCCCGACAGTGGCGCCTACAATGAGCAGTTCTTC. Protein product: CASSPDSGAYNEQFF.

CDR3 sequence (DNA): TGTGCCAGCAGTTACGGGGCAGCGGGGGACTACGAGCAGTACTTC. Its protein is CASSYGAAGDYEQYF. The chain carries TRBV6-5 and TRBJ2-7; 8 bases align to TRBD2. Germline V gene sequence: CDR1 MNHEY, CDR2 SVGAGI. The CDR3 length is 15 residues. J was trimmed by 3 bases and V by 2 bases; bases with no gene match: 6.

V is TRBV27 and J is TRBJ2-1; weak D call: TRBD2 (6 bases). Trimming took 5 bases from V and 0 from J, leaving 20 bases between them. The germline V gene has CDR1 MNHEY and CDR2 SMNVEV (reference sequence). The CDR3 is 18 amino acids. The CDR3 DNA reads TGTGCCAGCAGTCCCGGAGGGATTGATATCAGCTCCTACAATGAGCAGTTCTTC. It yields the protein CASSPGGIDISSYNEQFF.

In its sample, this clone was seen a few times. The chain couples TRBV4-2 to TRBJ2-7, with TRBD2 matching 14 bases. Per germline, CDR1 LGHNA and CDR2 YNFKEQ. CDR3 length: 16 amino acids. The junction had 3 bases not matched to a gene; V was cut back by 4 bases and J by 1 base. CDR3 bases: TGTGCCAGCAGCCGTGGGACTAGCGGGAGTTCCTACGAGCAGTACTTC. Amino acid sequence: CASSRGTSGSSYEQYF.

This chain connects TRBV2 to TRBJ2-7, with 7 bases aligning to TRBD2. The V and J ends lost 7 bases and 2 bases, in that order; junction bases with no gene match: 8. CDR1 and CDR2 from the germline V gene are SNHLY and FYNNEI. The CDR3 length is 14 residues. The CDR3 DNA follows: TGTGCCAGCAAGTCGACCAGCGGGGCCTACGAGCAGTACTTC. It encodes CASKSTSGAYEQYF.

This chain connects TRBV30 to TRBJ2-6; D is ambiguous. The V gene lost 3 bases and the J gene lost 4 bases, with 16 bases spanning the gap. The CDR3 length is 16 residues. Germline loops: CDR1 GTSNPN, CDR2 SVGIG (reference sequence). The chain's CDR3 is CAWRALLETGANVLTF. CDR3 coding DNA: TGTGCCTGGAGGGCCCTATTGGAGACCGGGGCCAACGTCCTGACTTTC.

This chain joins TRBV7-9 and TRBJ2-2; 7 bases align to TRBD2. The CDR3 sequence is 15 residues long. Germline V lookup: CDR1 SEHNR, CDR2 FQNEAQ (reference sequence). J lost 5 bases, V lost 7 bases, and 10 bases had no gene match. The DNA of the CDR3 is TGTGCCAGCATCTGGGCGGGAGTGGGGACCGGGGAGCTGTTTTTT. It is translated as CASIWAGVGTGELFF.

The gene calls are TRBV7-9 and TRBJ1-5; TRBD1 agrees at 11 bases. Germline values: CDR1 SEHNR, CDR2 FQNEAQ (reference sequence). Trimming removed 6 bases from V and 3 bases from J; junction bases left unmatched: 13. This CDR3 has 18 residues. DNA of the CDR3: TGTGCCAGCAGTTTTGTCCGGGACAGGGGGTTTGACAATCAGCCCCAGCATTTT. Its translation: CASSFVRDRGFDNQPQHF.

In its sample, this clone was seen a few times. The chain carries TRBV11-2 and TRBJ1-3; 7 bases are shared with TRBD1. Germline V CDR1 and CDR2: SGHAT, FQNNGV. The CDR3 covers 15 residues. V was pared by 5 bases and J by 0 bases, with 4 bases of the junction left unmatched. The CDR3 protein is CASSHHRGSGNTIYF. Written as DNA, the CDR3 is TGTGCCAGCAGCCATCACAGGGGCTCTGGAAACACCATATATTTT.

J is TRBJ1-4 and V is TRBV28; no clear D. Germline V gene data show CDR1 as MDHEN and CDR2 as SYDVKM. The CDR3 sequence is 14 residues long. Trimming removed 11 bases from V and 0 bases from J, with 13 bases in between. Here the CDR3 DNA reads TGTGCCGTACCCTCGAGTGCAACTAATGAAAAACTGTTTTTT. Residues: CAVPSSATNEKLFF. The full variable domain, completed using reference TRBV28 and TRBJ1-4, is DVKVTQSSRYLVKRTGEKVFLECVQDMDHENMFWYRQDPGLGLRLIYFSYDVKMKEKGDIPEGYSVSREKKERFSLILESASTNQTSMYLCAVPSSATNEKLFFGSGTQLSVL.

This chain links TRBV5-6 with TRBJ2-7; 9 nucleotides match TRBD1. CDR1 and CDR2 (germline): SGHDT, YYEEEE. The CDR3 runs to 17 residues. Trimming took 3 bases from V and 0 from J; bases not matched to a gene: 10. The CDR3 DNA follows: TGTGCCAGCAGCTCGGACAGGGGTCCCGAATTCTCCTACGAGCAGTACTTC. Translated, it gives CASSSDRGPEFSYEQYF.

The rearrangement uses TRBV12-5 and TRBJ2-3; D unresolved. Germline CDR1 reads LGHNT; CDR2 reads FRNRAP. Trimming took off 0 bases at V and 0 bases at J, with 10 bases between the two ends. CDR3 length: 16 amino acids. CDR3 bases: TGTGCTAGTGGTTTGGTACTCGGGTTAAGCACAGATACGCAGTATTTT. It codes for CASGLVLGLSTDTQYF. Full variable domain (rest looked up from reference TRBV12-5 and TRBJ2-3): DARVTQTPRHKVTEMGQEVTMRCQPILGHNTVFWYRQTMMQGLELLAYFRNRAPLDDSGMPKDRFSAEMPDATLATLKIQPSEPRDSAVYFCASGLVLGLSTDTQYFGPGTRLTVL.

J is TRBJ2-3 and V is TRBV3-1 (or the pseudogene TRBV3-2); perhaps TRBD1 as D (5 bases). Trimming left V 8 bases short and J 6 bases short, with 18 bases between. This CDR3 is 14 amino acids long. Germline CDR1 reads LGHDT; CDR2 reads YNNKEL (reference sequence). CDR3 DNA: TGTGCCAGCGGGGCAGACCTGGTTAGGGATACGCAGTATTTT. It encodes CASGADLVRDTQYF.

The chain carries TRBV7-2 and TRBJ2-4; TRBD2 might be the D (6 bases). Germline lookup yields CDR1 SGHTA and CDR2 FQGNSA. V lost 3 bases and J 6 bases, leaving 15 bases between the germline ends. This CDR3 region has 15 residues. CDR3 protein: CASSLGGGSGNIQYF. CDR3 nucleotide sequence: TGTGCCAGCAGCTTGGGGGGAGGATCGGGAAACATTCAGTACTTC.

The chain joins TRBV12-3 or TRBV12-4 to TRBJ2-3; D is possibly TRBD2 (5 bases). Deletions cut 6 bases from V and 0 bases from J, with 7 bases between. The CDR3 runs 13 residues. The CDR3 coding sequence is TGTGCCAGCAGCCGGACTAGCACAGATACGCAGTATTTT. This sequence encodes CASSRTSTDTQYF.

This chain connects TRBV7-2 to TRBJ2-3; D is unclear. V dropped 1 base and J dropped 0 bases, with 11 bases sitting between them. Germline CDR1 and CDR2: SGHTA and FQGNSA. This CDR3 is 16 amino acids long. CDR3 DNA sequence: TGTGCCAGCAGCTTAGTTGGCCGAACGAGCACAGATACGCAGTATTTT. It codes for CASSLVGRTSTDTQYF.